Many counts were recorded for the clone carrying this T cell receptor beta chain. Its antigen is unidentified. The germline gives CDR1 DFQATT, CDR2 SNEGSKA (reference sequence). The CDR3 consists of 15 residues. The V and J ends lost 0 bases and 3 bases respectively, with 14 bases between them. The record originates from a study of prognosis after radiotherapy for stage I lung cancer. Turning to the study itself: Newly diagnosed primary stage I lung tumors were found in 13 to 15 patients, while oligometastatic NSCLC after surgical resection of the primary tumor was found in roughly 5. About seven patients had tumors that were squamous cell carcinoma, and about a dozen had adenocarcinoma.

TCR beta CDR3 amplification from genomic DNA was performed by two-round multiplex PCR. Amplification during the initial PCR round employed primers specific to each TRBV and TRBJ gene. MiXCR was run by TCRdb on the multiplex PCR reads, yielding one entry per CDR3 protein. The sample lists tens of thousands of distinct CDR3 sequences; about 41% were seen once. Peripheral venous blood was drawn in roughly 6-milliliter volumes, with a draw taken at each of two separate time points. Findings and limits, study-wide: Post-treatment Shannon entropy following stereotactic body radiation therapy was lower among patients who developed distant metastases.

The TCR sequence derives from a donor aged 50 or older with non-small cell lung cancer. This chain connects TRBV20-1 to TRBJ1-1; possible D gene TRBD1, 5 bases. The sequences come from PBMCs, collected before or after stereotactic body radiation therapy (not recorded which). Written as DNA, the CDR3 is TGCAGTGCTAGAGATGGTGGGGGAAGGGACACTGAAGCTTTCTTT. Translated, it gives CSARDGGGRDTEAFF.